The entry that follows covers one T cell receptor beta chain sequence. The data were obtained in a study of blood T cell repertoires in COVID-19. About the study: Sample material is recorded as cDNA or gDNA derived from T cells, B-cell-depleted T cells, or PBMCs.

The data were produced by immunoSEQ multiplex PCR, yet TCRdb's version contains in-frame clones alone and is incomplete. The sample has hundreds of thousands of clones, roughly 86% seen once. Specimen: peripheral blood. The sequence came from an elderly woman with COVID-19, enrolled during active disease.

The CDR3 region has the DNA TGTGCCAGCAGCTCCCCGGGACAGGGTCACTACGAGCAGTACTTC. This sequence encodes CASSSPGQGHYEQYF. This sequence joins TRBV5-6 and TRBJ2-7; 9 nucleotides line up with TRBD1. The CDR3 spans 15 residues. The V and J ends lost 3 bases and 3 bases, in that order; junction bases with no gene match: 7. CDR1 is SGHDT, CDR2 YYEEEE, per germline.